These 5 T cell receptor beta chains were sequenced from one sample in a study of beta chain features in type 1 diabetes. The sequenced template was cDNA made from the entire isolated RNA. The assay was immunoSEQ multiplex PCR, and TCRdb's table has in-frame clones only and misses some. The table has fewer than 500,000 clones, approximately 14% seen once; the top ten hold 0.035% to 0.045%. Sequenced input: naive CD4+ T cells from blood. These receptors were obtained from a man aged 25-45 years in good health.

The chain employs TRBV4-3 and TRBJ2-2; D remains ambiguous. Trimming left V 1 base short and J 3 bases short, with 12 bases between. CDR1 and CDR2 from the germline V gene are LGHNA and YSLEER. This CDR3 spans 16 amino acids. CDR3 protein: CASSQGSETDTGELFF. The CDR3 DNA reads TGCGCCAGCAGCCAAGGTTCCGAGACCGACACCGGGGAGCTGTTTTTT.

This chain connects TRBV30 to TRBJ2-3; D uncertain. CDR1 is GTSNPN, CDR2 SVGIG, per germline (reference sequence). V gave up 0 bases and J gave up 2 bases, with 12 bases separating them. This CDR3 region has 15 residues. This CDR3 is CAWSVHGRITDTQYF. As DNA, the CDR3 is TGTGCCTGGAGTGTACACGGCAGAATCACAGATACGCAGTATTTT.

This clone was counted only a few times. The chain uses TRBV6-6 and TRBJ1-3, with D uncertain. The CDR3 covers 15 residues. Trimming took 2 bases from V and 0 from J, leaving 8 bases between them. CDR1 is MNHNY and CDR2 is SVGAGI in the germline V gene (reference sequence). In DNA form, the CDR3 reads TGTGCCAGCAGTTACACTGGGTCCTCTGGAAACACCATATATTTT. It translates to CASSYTGSSGNTIYF.

This CDR3 is CASQLDRASYEQYF. The CDR3 nucleotides are TGTGCCAGCCAACTGGACAGGGCCTCCTACGAGCAGTACTTC. The rearrangement links TRBV19 to TRBJ2-7; 8 bases line up with TRBD1. The J segment lost 0 bases and the V segment lost 9 bases, leaving 7 bases of the junction unmatched. The CDR3 consists of 14 residues. Per germline, CDR1 LNHDA and CDR2 SQIVND (reference sequence).

The chain joins TRBV4-3 to TRBJ2-5; D uncertain. CDR3 size: 13 residues. The germline V gene encodes CDR1 LGHNA and CDR2 YSLEER. V shed 0 bases and J shed 4 bases, with 6 bases lying between them. The CDR3 DNA sequence: TGCGCCAGCAGCCAAGACGATTTAGAGACCCAGTACTTC. Translation gives CASSQDDLETQYF.